Below are 23 T cell receptor beta chains sequenced from a single sample in a study of blood T cell repertoires in COVID-19. This table comes from immunoSEQ multiplex PCR, and its TCRdb copy is limited to in-frame clones, with some not included. The data contain about 230,000 clones, 86% of them seen just once; the ten biggest clones take up roughly 12%. The sequenced sample consisted of peripheral blood. These receptors all stem from a man aged 50 to 59 with COVID-19, enrolled during active disease.

This clone was detected once. The J gene is TRBJ1-4, the V gene TRBV7-6, with D unresolved. The CDR3 is 19 amino acids. Germline CDR1 and CDR2: SGHVS and FNYEAQ. Trimming shortened V by 5 bases and J by 8 bases, and 30 bases separated the two germline ends. The CDR3 DNA reads as TGTGCCAGCAGCCGCAAAGGGTTAGGATGGGCGAGCGGGGAAGAAAAACTGTTTTTT. Its protein is CASSRKGLGWASGEEKLFF.

The chain combines TRBV6-2 or TRBV6-3 with TRBJ1-6; TRBD1 aligns across 7 bases. The ends lost 5 bases at V and 4 bases at J; junction bases unmatched: 5. The CDR3 is made up of 15 amino acids. The germline gives CDR1 MNHEY, CDR2 SVGEGT. CDR3 DNA sequence: TGTGCCAGCAGTGACGACAGGGCTTATAATTCACCCCTCCACTTT. This sequence encodes CASSDDRAYNSPLHF.

The chain uses TRBV2 and TRBJ2-1; tentative D call: TRBD2 (6 bases). Germline values: CDR1 SNHLY, CDR2 FYNNEI. The CDR3 runs to 14 residues. Trimming left V 4 bases short and J 10 bases short, with 17 bases between. The CDR3 sequence: CASSGSFSAGEQFF. CDR3 sequence (DNA): TGTGCCAGCAGTGGGAGTTTTAGCGCGGGAGAGCAGTTCTTC.

The V and J genes are TRBV18 and TRBJ2-7; no firm D call. In germline, CDR1 is KGHSH, CDR2 LQKENI. The CDR3 has 14 amino acids. V lost 4 bases and J 4 bases, leaving 14 bases between the germline ends. CDR3 DNA sequence: TGTGCCAGCTCACGTGACACGAGTCCGTACGAGCAGTACTTC. Residues: CASSRDTSPYEQYF. The variable domain in full, completed from reference TRBV18 and TRBJ2-7, reads NAGVMQNPRHLVRRRGQEARLRCSPMKGHSHVYWYRQLPEEGLKFMVYLQKENIIDESGMPKERFSAEFPKEGPSILRIQQVVRGDSAAYFCASSRDTSPYEQYFGPGTRLTVT.

This clone was found once. The rearrangement links TRBV9 to TRBJ2-6; D is possibly TRBD2 (7 bases). CDR3 length equals 14 residues. Germline V gives CDR1 SGDLS, CDR2 YYNGEE. The V end lost 7 bases, the J end lost 2 bases, and 10 bases lay between the germline ends. CDR3 sequence reads: CASGEGAGANVLTF. In DNA form, the CDR3 reads TGTGCCAGCGGGGAGGGGGCTGGGGCCAACGTCCTGACTTTC.

This chain links TRBV7-2 with TRBJ2-5; 7 nucleotides line up with TRBD2. Trimming at V came to 2 bases and at J to 5 bases, leaving 5 bases not matched to a gene. Germline V gene data show CDR1 as SGHTA and CDR2 as FQGNSA. The CDR3 extends over 14 amino acids. Here the CDR3 reads CASSLSLAAETQYF. The CDR3 DNA is TGTGCCAGCAGCTTATCGCTAGCGGCGGAGACCCAGTACTTC.

This chain joins TRBV5-1 and TRBJ1-4; the match to TRBD1 covers 8 bases. CDR3 length: 17 amino acids. V lost 3 bases, J lost 8 bases, and 15 bases stayed unmatched. Germline CDR1 SGHRS, CDR2 YFSETQ. In nucleotides, the CDR3 is TGCGCCAGCAGCTGGGGCAGGGGGCCAGGGATAGAGGAAAAACTGTTTTTT. This translates into CASSWGRGPGIEEKLFF.

The rearrangement links TRBV7-8 to TRBJ1-2; D is possibly TRBD1 (6 bases). From germline, CDR1 is SGHVS and CDR2 FQNEAQ. V was trimmed by 2 bases and J by 5 bases, leaving 15 bases between them. The CDR3 sequence is 15 residues long. The CDR3 is CASSLFGGQEYGYTF. CDR3 coding DNA: TGTGCCAGCAGCTTATTCGGGGGGCAAGAGTATGGCTACACCTTC. The whole variable domain, remainder taken from reference TRBV7-8 and TRBJ1-2, is GAGVSQSPRYKVAKRGQDVALRCDPISGHVSLFWYQQALGQGPEFLTYFQNEAQLDKSGLPSDRFFAERPEGSVSTLKIQRTQQEDSAVYLCASSLFGGQEYGYTFGSGTRLTVV.

The rearrangement links TRBV18 to TRBJ1-1; D possibly corresponds to TRBD1 (6 bases). This CDR3 region has 14 residues. CDR1 KGHSH and CDR2 LQKENI come from the germline V gene. Trimming removed 3 bases from V and 3 bases from J, with 11 bases in between. CDR3: CASSPGGAHTEAFF. In DNA form, the CDR3 reads TGTGCCAGCTCACCTGGGGGGGCACACACTGAAGCTTTCTTT.

The chain uses TRBV7-2 and TRBJ2-6, with 12 bases identical to TRBD2. Germline lookup yields CDR1 SGHTA and CDR2 FQGNSA. The CDR3 has 19 amino acids. The junction had 7 bases not matched to a gene; V was cut back by 4 bases and J by 0 bases. The CDR3 loop is CASSSDTSGGISGANVLTF. CDR3 sequence (DNA): TGTGCCAGCAGCTCCGATACTAGCGGGGGGATCTCTGGGGCCAACGTCCTGACTTTC.

The rearrangement uses TRBV19 and TRBJ2-7, with D maybe TRBD1 (5 bases). The CDR3 has 13 residues. From germline, CDR1 is LNHDA and CDR2 SQIVND (reference sequence). Trimming pared 4 bases from V and 2 bases from J, leaving 9 bases between. The CDR3 region is CASSTQGPYEQYF. As DNA, the CDR3 is TGTGCCAGTAGTACCCAGGGCCCCTACGAGCAGTACTTC.

The chain employs TRBV7-9 and TRBJ1-6; TRBD1 might be the D (5 bases). The CDR3 is 12 amino acids. Germline CDR1 and CDR2: SEHNR and FQNEAQ (reference sequence). V lost 5 bases and J lost 14, with 13 bases in between. For the CDR3, the DNA is TGTGCCAGCAGCAAACAGGAGCTGGCCCTCCACTTT. Translating gives CASSKQELALHF.

This clone has a handful of counts. The chain employs TRBV19 and TRBJ1-5; D gene unclear. Germline V gene data show CDR1 as LNHDA and CDR2 as SQIVND (reference sequence). V was shortened by 3 bases and J by 5 bases, with 8 bases between the two germline ends. This CDR3 has 13 amino acids. In nucleotides, the CDR3 is TGTGCCAGTAGTATGTCAAGAGATCAGCCCCAGCATTTT. Protein product: CASSMSRDQPQHF.

The V call is TRBV19, the J call TRBJ1-5; possibly TRBD1 for D (5 bases). CDR1 LNHDA and CDR2 SQIVND come from the germline V gene (reference sequence). The CDR3 extends over 16 amino acids. The germline V and J ends were trimmed by 7 bases and 1 base, with 17 bases remaining between them. The CDR3 nucleotides are TGTGCCAGTACCCCGCGGAGGGGCCCGAGCAATCAGCCCCAGCATTTT. It encodes CASTPRRGPSNQPQHF.

This clone came up once. This chain uses TRBV9 with TRBJ2-5; tentative D call: TRBD2 (7 bases). The CDR3 has 15 amino acids. Trimming removed 1 base at V and 2 bases at J, with 12 bases between. The V gene's germline CDR1 is SGDLS and CDR2 YYNGEE. The CDR3 here is CASSVRGGVQETQYF. The DNA of the CDR3 is TGTGCCAGCAGCGTAAGGGGGGGCGTACAAGAGACCCAGTACTTC.

The J gene is TRBJ1-3, the V gene TRBV9, with D perhaps matching TRBD1 (6 bases). This CDR3 is built from 16 residues. CDR1 and CDR2 (germline): SGDLS, YYNGEE. V dropped 0 bases and J dropped 3 bases, with 13 bases sitting between them. The CDR3 reads CASSVATGGLGNTIYF. Here the CDR3 DNA reads TGTGCCAGCAGCGTAGCTACGGGGGGGCTTGGAAACACCATATATTTT.

The V gene is TRBV6-2 or TRBV6-3, the J gene TRBJ1-5; 7 positions match TRBD1. Trimming cost V 2 bases and J 4 bases; bases outside gene matches: 8. CDR1 and CDR2 (germline): MNHEY, SVGEGT. This CDR3 spans 16 amino acids. The CDR3 here is CASSYTTGFHNQPQHF. CDR3 DNA sequence: TGTGCCAGCAGTTACACGACAGGGTTCCATAATCAGCCCCAGCATTTT.

The V and J genes are TRBV7-2 and TRBJ2-7, with 7 bases identical to TRBD1. The CDR3 loop spans 13 amino acids. Germline V gene data show CDR1 as SGHTA and CDR2 as FQGNSA. J gave up 6 bases and V 1 base, and 3 bases lay outside the gene matches. The CDR3 region is CASSLGAGGEQYF. CDR3 bases: TGTGCCAGCAGCTTAGGGGCAGGGGGCGAGCAGTACTTC. Full variable domain (rest looked up from reference TRBV7-2 and TRBJ2-7): GAGVSQSPSNKVTEKGKDVELRCDPISGHTALYWYRQSLGQGLEFLIYFQGNSAPDKSGLPSDRFSAERTGGSVSTLTIQRTQQEDSAVYLCASSLGAGGEQYFGPGTRLTVT.

This clone was seen more than once but under ten times. V and J are TRBV15 and TRBJ1-2; 10 bases are a match to TRBD1. The V segment lost 2 bases and the J segment 5 bases; nucleotides outside the gene matches: 8. The CDR3 is 16 amino acids. Germline V gene sequence: CDR1 LNHNV, CDR2 YYDKDF (reference sequence). The CDR3 DNA sequence: TGTGCCACCAGCAGAAACCGGGACAGGGGTGGGTATGGCTACACCTTC. Residues: CATSRNRDRGGYGYTF.

The chain links TRBV7-8 to TRBJ1-6; D not resolved. CDR1 and CDR2 from the germline V gene are SGHVS and FQNEAQ. CDR3 size: 16 residues. The V end was cut by 1 base, the J end by 0 bases, with 7 bases between. The DNA for the CDR3 is TGTGCCAGCAGCTTAGTCGGGAGCTCCTATAATTCACCCCTCCACTTT. Its translation is CASSLVGSSYNSPLHF.

The chain carries TRBV15 and TRBJ2-1; D uncertain. The V and J ends lost 4 bases and 0 bases respectively, with 10 bases between them. CDR1 is LNHNV and CDR2 is YYDKDF in the germline V gene (reference sequence). CDR3 size: 15 residues. CDR3 amino acids: CATSMGRSSYNEQFF. The CDR3, as DNA: TGTGCCACCAGCATGGGCAGAAGCTCCTACAATGAGCAGTTCTTC. The full variable domain, with the rest looked up from reference TRBV15 and TRBJ2-1, is DAMVIQNPRYQVTQFGKPVTLSCSQTLNHNVMYWYQQKSSQAPKLLFHYYDKDFNNEADTPDNFQSRRPNTSFCFLDIRSPGLGDTAMYLCATSMGRSSYNEQFFGPGTRLTVL.

The J gene is TRBJ2-7, the V gene TRBV7-3, with TRBD1 as a possible D gene (5 bases). The CDR3 consists of 15 residues. CDR1 SGHTA and CDR2 FQGTGA come from the germline V gene. The V gene lost 5 bases and the J gene lost 2 bases, with 16 bases spanning the gap. The CDR3 is CASSPSTGFTYEQYF. CDR3 DNA sequence: TGTGCCAGCAGCCCATCCACAGGATTTACCTACGAGCAGTACTTC. Based on the CDR3 plus reference TRBV7-3 and TRBJ2-7, the full variable domain is GAGVSQTPSNKVTEKGKYVELRCDPISGHTALYWYRQSLGQGPEFLIYFQGTGAADDSGLPNDRFFAVRPEGSVSTLKIQRTERGDSAVYLCASSPSTGFTYEQYFGPGTRLTVT.

The V gene is TRBV11-3, the J gene TRBJ2-1; 9 positions match TRBD2. Losses at the gene ends were 5 bases for V and 9 bases for J; bases not matched to a gene: 5. CDR1 is SGHNT and CDR2 is YENEEA in the germline V gene. This CDR3 spans 13 amino acids. This CDR3 is CASSAQREAEQFF. The CDR3, as DNA: TGTGCCAGCAGCGCCCAGCGGGAGGCTGAGCAGTTCTTC. The variable domain in full, completed from reference TRBV11-3 and TRBJ2-1, reads EAGVVQSPRYKIIEKKQPVAFWCNPISGHNTLYWYLQNLGQGPELLIRYENEEAVDDSQLPKDRFSAERLKGVDSTLKIQPAELGDSAVYLCASSAQREAEQFFGPGTRLTVL.